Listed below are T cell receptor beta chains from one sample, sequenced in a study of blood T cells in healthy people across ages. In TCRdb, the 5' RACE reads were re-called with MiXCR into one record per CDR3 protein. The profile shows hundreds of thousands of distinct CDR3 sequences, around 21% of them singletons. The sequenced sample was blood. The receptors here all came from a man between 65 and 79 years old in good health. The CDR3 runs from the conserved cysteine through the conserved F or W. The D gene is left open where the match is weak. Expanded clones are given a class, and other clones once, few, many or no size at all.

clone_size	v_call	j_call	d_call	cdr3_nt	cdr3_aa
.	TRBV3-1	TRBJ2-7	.	TGTGCCAGCAGCCAAGAAGTCGCATTTTACGAGCAGTACTTC	CASSQEVAFYEQYF
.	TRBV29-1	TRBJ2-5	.	TGCAGCGTTGATTTGGCCACTATCCAAGAGACCCAGTACTTC	CSVDLATIQETQYF
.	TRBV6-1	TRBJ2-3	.	TGTGCCAGCTGTCGGGGGACAGCCTCTAGCACAGATACGCAGTATTTT	CASCRGTASSTDTQYF
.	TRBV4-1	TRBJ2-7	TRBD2	TGCGCCAGCAGCCGCGCCCACGGGACTAGCGGGTCCGAGCAGTACTTC	CASSRAHGTSGSEQYF
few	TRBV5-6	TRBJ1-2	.	TGTGCCAGCAGCTCCGGTATTGGGGATGGCTACACCTTC	CASSSGIGDGYTF
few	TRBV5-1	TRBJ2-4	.	TGCGCCAGCAGCTTGGGGTGGGAAGGGGGAAACATTCAGTACTTC	CASSLGWEGGNIQYF
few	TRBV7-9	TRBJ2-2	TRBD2	TGTGCCAGCAGCCCCGTTGAAGCGGGATTCACCGGGGAGCTGTTTTTT	CASSPVEAGFTGELFF
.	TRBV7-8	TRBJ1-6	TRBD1	TGTGCCAGCAGCAGATTCCAGGGGGATAATTCACCCCTCCACTTT	CASSRFQGDNSPLHF
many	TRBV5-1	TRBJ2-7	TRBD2	TGCGCCAGCAGCATCTTAGCGGGAGGGTCCTACGAGCAGTACTTC	CASSILAGGSYEQYF
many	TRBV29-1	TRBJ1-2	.	TGCAGCGTTGAAGATGGTTCCGGATATGGCTACACCTTC	CSVEDGSGYGYTF
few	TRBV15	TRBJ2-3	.	TGTGCCACCAGCTCTTTGGGGATCGAAAGCACAGATACGCAGTATTTT	CATSSLGIESTDTQYF
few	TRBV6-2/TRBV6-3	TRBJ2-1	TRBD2	TGTGCCCTTAGCGGGGGGAGCTCCTACAATGAGCAGTTCTTC	CALSGGSSYNEQFF
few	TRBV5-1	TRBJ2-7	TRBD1	TGCGCCAGCAGCTTGGGTGCAGGGGGCAAGTACGAGCAGTACTTC	CASSLGAGGKYEQYF
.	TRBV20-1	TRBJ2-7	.	TGCAGTGCTAGAGACTTCAGTAGCGGAGCGTACGAGCAGTACTTC	CSARDFSSGAYEQYF
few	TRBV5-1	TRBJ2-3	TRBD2	TGCGCCAGCAGTCCTCCCGGGACTAGCGGACCCGCGGCAGATACGCAGTATTTT	CASSPPGTSGPAADTQYF
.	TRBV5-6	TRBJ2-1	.	TGTGCCAGCAGGTACAGGGGAGGGAATGAGCAGTTCTTC	CASRYRGGNEQFF
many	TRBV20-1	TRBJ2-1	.	TGCAGTGCTAGAGATCGGGAGCGGCCCACCTACAATGAGCAGTTCTTC	CSARDRERPTYNEQFF
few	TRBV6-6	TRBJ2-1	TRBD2	TGTGCCAGCGGTACGACGGGACTAGCGGGAGTTAATGAGCAGTTCTTC	CASGTTGLAGVNEQFF